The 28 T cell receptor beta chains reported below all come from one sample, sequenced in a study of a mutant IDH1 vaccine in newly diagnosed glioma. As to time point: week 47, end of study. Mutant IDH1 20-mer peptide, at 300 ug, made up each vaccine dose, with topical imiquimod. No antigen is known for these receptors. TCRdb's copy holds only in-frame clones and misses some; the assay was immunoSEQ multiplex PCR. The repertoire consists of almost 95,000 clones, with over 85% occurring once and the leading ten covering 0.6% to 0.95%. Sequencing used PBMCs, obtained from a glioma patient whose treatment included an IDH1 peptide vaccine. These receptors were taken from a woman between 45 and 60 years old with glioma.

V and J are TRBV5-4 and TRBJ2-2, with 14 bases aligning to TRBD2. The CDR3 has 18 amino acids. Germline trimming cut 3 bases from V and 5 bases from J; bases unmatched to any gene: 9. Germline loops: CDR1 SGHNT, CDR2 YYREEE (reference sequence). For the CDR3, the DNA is TGTGCCAGCAGCTCCGGGACTAGCGGGAGTTTTGGAACCGGGGAGCTGTTTTTT. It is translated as CASSSGTSGSFGTGELFF.

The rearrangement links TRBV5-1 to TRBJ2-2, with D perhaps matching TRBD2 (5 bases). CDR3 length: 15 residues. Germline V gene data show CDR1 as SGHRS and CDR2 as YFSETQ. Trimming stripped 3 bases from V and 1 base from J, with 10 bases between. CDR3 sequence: CASSYLSGNTGELFF. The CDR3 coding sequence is TGCGCCAGCAGCTACCTGAGCGGGAACACCGGGGAGCTGTTTTTT.

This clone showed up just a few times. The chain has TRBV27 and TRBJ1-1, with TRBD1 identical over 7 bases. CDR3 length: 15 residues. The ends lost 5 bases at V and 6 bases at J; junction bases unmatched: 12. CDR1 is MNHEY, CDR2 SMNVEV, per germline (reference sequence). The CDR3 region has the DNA TGTGCCAGCAGTCCCAGGGGGAGTAATATCGCTGAAGCTTTCTTT. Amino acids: CASSPRGSNIAEAFF.

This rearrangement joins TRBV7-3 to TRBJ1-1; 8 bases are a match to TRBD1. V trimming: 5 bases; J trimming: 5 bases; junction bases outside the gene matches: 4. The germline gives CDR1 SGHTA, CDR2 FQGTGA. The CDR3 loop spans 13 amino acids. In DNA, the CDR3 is TGTGCCAGCAGCCCACGGACAGGGACTGAAGCTTTCTTT. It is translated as CASSPRTGTEAFF.

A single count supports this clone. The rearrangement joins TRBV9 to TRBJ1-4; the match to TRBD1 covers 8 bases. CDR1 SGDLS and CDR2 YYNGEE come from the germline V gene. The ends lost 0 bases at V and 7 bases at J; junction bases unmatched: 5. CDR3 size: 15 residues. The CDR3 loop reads CASSVGGQGREKLFF. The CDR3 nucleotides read TGTGCCAGCAGCGTAGGAGGACAGGGTCGTGAAAAACTGTTTTTT.

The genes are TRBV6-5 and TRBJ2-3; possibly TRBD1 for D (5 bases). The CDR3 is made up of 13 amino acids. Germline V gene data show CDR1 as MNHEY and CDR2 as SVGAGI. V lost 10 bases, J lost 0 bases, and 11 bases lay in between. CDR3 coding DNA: TGTGCCACCCGACAGCCCAGCACAGATACGCAGTATTTT. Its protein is CATRQPSTDTQYF.

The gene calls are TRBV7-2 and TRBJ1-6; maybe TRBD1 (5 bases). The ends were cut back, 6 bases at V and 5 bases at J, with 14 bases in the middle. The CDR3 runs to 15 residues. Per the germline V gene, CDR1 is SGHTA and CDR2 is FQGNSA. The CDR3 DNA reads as TGTGCCAGCAGTATACGACAGCCGAATAATTCACCCCTCCACTTT. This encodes CASSIRQPNNSPLHF. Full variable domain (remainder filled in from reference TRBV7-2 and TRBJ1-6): GAGVSQSPSNKVTEKGKDVELRCDPISGHTALYWYRQSLGQGLEFLIYFQGNSAPDKSGLPSDRFSAERTGGSVSTLTIQRTQQEDSAVYLCASSIRQPNNSPLHFGNGTRLTVT.

The CDR3 sequence: CAWSTIFPGLAKTDTQYF. CDR3 coding DNA: TGTGCCTGGAGCACCATCTTCCCGGGACTAGCGAAAACAGATACGCAGTATTTT. V usage is TRBV30 and J usage is TRBJ2-3, with 10 bases that match TRBD2. CDR3 length: 18 amino acids. V lost 3 bases to trimming and J lost 3 bases; unmatched junction nucleotides: 15. Germline V gene data show CDR1 as GTSNPN and CDR2 as SVGIG (reference sequence).

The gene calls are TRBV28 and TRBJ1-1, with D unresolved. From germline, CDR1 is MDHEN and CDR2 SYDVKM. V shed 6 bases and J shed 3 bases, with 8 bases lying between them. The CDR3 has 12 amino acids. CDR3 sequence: CASRSRYTEAFF. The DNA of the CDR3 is TGTGCCAGCAGGTCAAGGTACACTGAAGCTTTCTTT.

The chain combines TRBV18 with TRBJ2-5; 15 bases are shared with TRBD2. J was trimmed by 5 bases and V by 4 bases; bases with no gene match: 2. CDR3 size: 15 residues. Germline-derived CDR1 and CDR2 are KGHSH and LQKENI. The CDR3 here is CASSRGLAGGETQYF. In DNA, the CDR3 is TGTGCCAGCTCACGAGGACTAGCGGGAGGGGAGACCCAGTACTTC.

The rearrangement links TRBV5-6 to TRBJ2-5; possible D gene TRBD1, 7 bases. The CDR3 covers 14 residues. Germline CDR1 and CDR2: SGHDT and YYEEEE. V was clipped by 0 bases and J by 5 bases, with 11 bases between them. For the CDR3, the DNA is TGTGCCAGCAGCTTGGGGAGGGGGCTCGAGACCCAGTACTTC. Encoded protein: CASSLGRGLETQYF.

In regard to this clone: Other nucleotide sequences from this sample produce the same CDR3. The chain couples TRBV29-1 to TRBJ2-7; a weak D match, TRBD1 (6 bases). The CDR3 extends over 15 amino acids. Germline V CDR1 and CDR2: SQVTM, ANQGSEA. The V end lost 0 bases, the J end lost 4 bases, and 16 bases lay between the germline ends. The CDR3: CSVEDPQGTRYEQYF. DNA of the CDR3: TGCAGCGTTGAAGATCCCCAGGGGACGAGGTACGAGCAGTACTTC.

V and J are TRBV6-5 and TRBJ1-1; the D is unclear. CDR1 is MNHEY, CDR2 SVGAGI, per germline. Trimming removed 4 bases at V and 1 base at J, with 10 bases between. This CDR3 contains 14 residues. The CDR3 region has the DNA TGTGCCAGCAGTTTTGGCGATTCGAACACTGAAGCTTTCTTT. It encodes CASSFGDSNTEAFF.

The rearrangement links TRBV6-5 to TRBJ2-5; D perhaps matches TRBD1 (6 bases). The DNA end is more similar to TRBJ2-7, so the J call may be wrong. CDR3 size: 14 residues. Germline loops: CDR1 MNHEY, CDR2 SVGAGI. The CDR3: CASSYSGTFYEQYF. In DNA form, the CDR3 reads TGTGCCAGCAGTTATTCTGGGACATTCTACGAGCAGTACTTC.

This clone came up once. This chain's CDR3 is CASSQDWAENEKLFF. Written as DNA, the CDR3 is TGCGCCAGCAGCCAAGATTGGGCGGAAAATGAAAAACTGTTTTTT. The chain employs TRBV4-1 and TRBJ1-4, with D uncertain. The CDR3 is made up of 15 amino acids. V was cut by 0 bases and J by 5 bases, with 10 bases left in between. Germline CDR1 is MGHRA and CDR2 is YSYEKL.

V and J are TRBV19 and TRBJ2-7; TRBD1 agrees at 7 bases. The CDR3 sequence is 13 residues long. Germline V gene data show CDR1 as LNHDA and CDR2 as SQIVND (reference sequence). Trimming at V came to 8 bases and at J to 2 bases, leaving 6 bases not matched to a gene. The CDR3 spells CASSGQTTYEQYF. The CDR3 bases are TGTGCCAGTTCGGGACAGACGACCTACGAGCAGTACTTC.

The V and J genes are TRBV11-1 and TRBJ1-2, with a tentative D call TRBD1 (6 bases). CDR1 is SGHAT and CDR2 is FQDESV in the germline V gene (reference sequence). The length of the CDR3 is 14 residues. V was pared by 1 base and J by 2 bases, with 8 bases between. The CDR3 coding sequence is TGTGCCAGCAGCTTAGGAGGACAGAACTATGGCTACACCTTC. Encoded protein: CASSLGGQNYGYTF.

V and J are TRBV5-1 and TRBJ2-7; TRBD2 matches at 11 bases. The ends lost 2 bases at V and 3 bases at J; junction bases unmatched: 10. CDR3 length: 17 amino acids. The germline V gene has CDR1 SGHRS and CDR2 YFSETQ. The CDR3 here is CASSLGASGRKRYEQYF. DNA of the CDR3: TGCGCCAGCAGCTTAGGTGCTAGCGGGAGGAAACGCTACGAGCAGTACTTC.

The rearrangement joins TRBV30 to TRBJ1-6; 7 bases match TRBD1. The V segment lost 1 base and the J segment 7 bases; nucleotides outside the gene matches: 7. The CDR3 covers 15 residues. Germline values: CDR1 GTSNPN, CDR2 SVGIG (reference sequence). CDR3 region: CAWSEGGRRNSPLHF. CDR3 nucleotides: TGTGCCTGGAGTGAAGGGGGCAGGAGGAATTCACCCCTCCACTTT.

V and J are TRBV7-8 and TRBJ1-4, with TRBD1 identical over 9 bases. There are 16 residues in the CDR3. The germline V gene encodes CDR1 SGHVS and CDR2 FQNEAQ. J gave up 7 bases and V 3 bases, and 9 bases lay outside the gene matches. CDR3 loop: CASSLSRDRVGEKLFF. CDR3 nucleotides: TGTGCCAGCAGCTTGTCCAGGGACAGGGTGGGTGAAAAACTGTTTTTT.

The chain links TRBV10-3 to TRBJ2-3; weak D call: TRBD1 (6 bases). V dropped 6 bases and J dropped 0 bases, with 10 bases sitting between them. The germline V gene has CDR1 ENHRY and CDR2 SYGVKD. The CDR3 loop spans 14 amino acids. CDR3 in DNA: TGTGCCATCAGGTGGGACACTAGCACAGATACGCAGTATTTT. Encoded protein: CAIRWDTSTDTQYF.

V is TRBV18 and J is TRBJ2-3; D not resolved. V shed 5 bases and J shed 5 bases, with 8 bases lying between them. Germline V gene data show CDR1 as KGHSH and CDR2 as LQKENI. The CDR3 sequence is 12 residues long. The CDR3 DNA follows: TGTGCCAGCTCAGTTAAAGGAGATACGCAGTATTTT. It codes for CASSVKGDTQYF.

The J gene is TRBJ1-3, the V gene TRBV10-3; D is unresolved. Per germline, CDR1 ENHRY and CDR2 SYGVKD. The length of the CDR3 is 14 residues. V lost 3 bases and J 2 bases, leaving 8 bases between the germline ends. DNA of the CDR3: TGTGCCATCAGTGATCCGAGGGCTGGAAACACCATATATTTT. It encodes CAISDPRAGNTIYF.

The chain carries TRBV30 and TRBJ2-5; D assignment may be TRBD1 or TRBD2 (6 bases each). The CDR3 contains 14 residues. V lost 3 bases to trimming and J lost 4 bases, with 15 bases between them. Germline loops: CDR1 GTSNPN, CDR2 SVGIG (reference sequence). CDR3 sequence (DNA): TGTGCCTGGAGCCGGGGGCAGGGGAGAGAGACCCAGTACTTC. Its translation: CAWSRGQGRETQYF.

CDR3 DNA: TGTGCCAGCAGTGACGTGGGGAACTGGATCAACACTGAAGCTTTCTTT. It codes for CASSDVGNWINTEAFF. The chain couples TRBV28 to TRBJ1-1; D is undetermined. The CDR3 runs 16 residues. Germline V gene lookup returns CDR1 MDHEN and CDR2 SYDVKM. The V end was cut by 5 bases, the J end by 2 bases, with 18 bases between.

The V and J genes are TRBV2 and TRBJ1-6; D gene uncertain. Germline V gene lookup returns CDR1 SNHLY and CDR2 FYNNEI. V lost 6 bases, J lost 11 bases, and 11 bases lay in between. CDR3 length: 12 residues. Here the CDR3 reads CASRDWLAPLHF. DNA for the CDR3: TGTGCCAGCAGAGACTGGTTGGCACCCCTCCACTTT.

The CDR3 reads CASSLDYGTPFDYGYTF. The DNA for the CDR3 is TGCGCCAGCAGCTTGGACTACGGGACACCATTTGACTATGGCTACACCTTC. The chain is built from TRBV5-1 and TRBJ1-2, with D perhaps TRBD1 (6 bases). Germline CDR1 is SGHRS and CDR2 is YFSETQ. V lost 0 bases to trimming and J lost 3 bases, with 18 bases between them. This CDR3 comprises 17 residues.

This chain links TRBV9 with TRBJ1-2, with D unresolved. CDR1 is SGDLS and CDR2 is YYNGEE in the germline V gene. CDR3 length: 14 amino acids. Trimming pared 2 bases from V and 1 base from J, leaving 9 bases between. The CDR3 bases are TGTGCCAGCAGCGTTTCCAGGCGTAACTATGGCTACACCTTC. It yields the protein CASSVSRRNYGYTF.